This is a list of T cell receptor beta chains from one sample in a study of T-cell memory formation after mild COVID-19. TCRdb re-derived calls from the 5' RACE reads in MiXCR, one entry per CDR3 protein. Of fewer than 75,000 distinct CDR3 sequences listed, 9% to 15% are singletons. Sequencing was done on a sample of PBMCs or a T cell subset sorted from them (not recorded which). These receptors all come from a man between 18 and 35 years old who had mild COVID-19 (a few samples of this study predate the infection). Cell type and time point are not known. Each CDR3 is given with its conserved first and last residue. A D gene is named only where the DNA matches it firmly. Not every row has a clone size; where given, it reads once, few, many or a size class.

d_gene	j_gene	abundance	v_gene	CDR3aa	CDR3nt
NA	TRBJ2-1	few	TRBV2	CASGLYNEQFF	TGTGCCAGCGGCCTATACAATGAGCAGTTCTTC
NA	TRBJ2-1	NA	TRBV28	CASSLAGKNNEQFF	TGTGCCAGCAGTTTGGCGGGGAAAAACAATGAGCAGTTCTTC
TRBD1	TRBJ1-6	many	TRBV6-5	CASSRRGTGGSPLHF	TGTGCCAGCAGTCGTAGGGGAACAGGGGGATCACCCCTCCACTTT
TRBD1	TRBJ2-3	many	TRBV7-9	CASSSWTGGETDTQYF	TGTGCCAGCAGCTCCTGGACAGGGGGCGAGACAGATACGCAGTATTTT
NA	TRBJ2-7	NA	TRBV7-9	CASSLDSYYEQYF	TGTGCCAGCAGCCTGGACAGCTATTACGAGCAGTACTTC
NA	TRBJ1-6	few	TRBV5-1	CASSITGPFQTLHF	TGCGCCAGCAGCATAACAGGACCCTTTCAGACCCTCCACTTT
TRBD1	TRBJ1-2	many	TRBV20-1	CSATDRGYGYTF	TGCAGTGCCACGGACAGGGGCTATGGCTACACCTTC
NA	TRBJ2-7	many	TRBV24-1	CATSDFSGIFDEQYF	TGTGCCACCAGTGATTTCTCTGGTATCTTCGACGAGCAGTACTTC
NA	TRBJ1-2	NA	TRBV6-2/TRBV6-3	CASRLQDNYGYTF	TGTGCCAGCAGGCTCCAGGATAACTATGGCTACACCTTC
NA	TRBJ1-1	few	TRBV6-2/TRBV6-3	CASSFQDGTEAFF	TGTGCCAGCAGTTTTCAGGATGGCACTGAAGCTTTCTTT
NA	TRBJ2-6	few	TRBV5-4	CASSRVGANVLTF	TGTGCCAGCAGCCGCGTAGGGGCCAACGTCCTGACTTTC
NA	TRBJ1-5	few	TRBV4-3	CASSQTPQGNQPQHF	TGCGCCAGCAGCCAAACCCCGCAGGGGAATCAGCCCCAGCATTTT
TRBD1	TRBJ1-4	NA	TRBV7-2	CASSLTSPGTGGDEKLFF	TGTGCCAGCAGCTTAACCTCCCCCGGGACAGGGGGCGATGAAAAACTGTTTTTT
TRBD1	TRBJ1-3	many	TRBV12-3/TRBV12-4	CASRGFRQGGGNTIYF	TGTGCCAGCAGGGGATTTAGACAGGGTGGTGGAAACACCATATATTTT
NA	TRBJ1-1	NA	TRBV2	CASRYGITEAFF	TGTGCCAGCCGATACGGGATCACTGAAGCTTTCTTT
NA	TRBJ2-7	many	TRBV12-3/TRBV12-4	CASSKGGSSYEQYF	TGTGCCAGCAGTAAGGGGGGGAGCTCCTACGAGCAGTACTTC
NA	TRBJ2-2	many	TRBV6-4	CASSEANTGELFF	TGTGCCAGCAGTGAGGCGAACACCGGGGAGCTGTTTTTT
TRBD1	TRBJ2-6	few	TRBV18	CASSRGQGRSGANVLTF	TGTGCCAGCTCACGGGGACAGGGGCGCTCTGGGGCCAACGTCCTGACTTTC
TRBD1	TRBJ1-2	NA	TRBV11-2	CASSSPPWTGDGYTF	TGTGCCAGCAGCTCCCCTCCCTGGACAGGGGATGGCTACACCTTC
NA	TRBJ2-5	few	TRBV12-3/TRBV12-4	CASSLAVGSGETQYF	TGTGCCAGCAGTTTAGCCGTGGGCAGCGGGGAGACCCAGTACTTC
TRBD2	TRBJ2-5	NA	TRBV3-1	CASSPPLAGVFQETQYF	TGTGCCAGCAGCCCCCCACTAGCGGGGGTTTTTCAAGAGACCCAGTACTTC
TRBD2	TRBJ2-7	many	TRBV4-3	CASSQEAPGGPAEQYF	TGCGCCAGCAGCCAAGAAGCTCCGGGAGGTCCGGCCGAGCAGTACTTC
NA	TRBJ1-5	NA	TRBV6-5	CASSSHHYQPQHF	TGTGCCAGCAGTTCCCACCACTATCAGCCCCAGCATTTT
NA	TRBJ2-2	few	TRBV6-1	CASTLATVNTGELFF	TGTGCCAGCACTCTGGCGACAGTCAACACCGGGGAGCTGTTTTTT
NA	TRBJ2-1	many	TRBV5-5	CASRTFSSYNEQFF	TGTGCCAGCAGGACCTTCAGCTCCTACAATGAGCAGTTCTTC
NA	TRBJ2-5	many	TRBV4-3	CASSQSRVSETQYF	TGCGCCAGCAGCCAATCCCGGGTTTCAGAGACCCAGTACTTC
NA	TRBJ1-2	once	TRBV9	CASSVGGGYGYGYTF	TGTGCCAGCAGCGTAGGAGGGGGATATGGCTATGGCTACACCTTC
NA	TRBJ2-1	many	TRBV28	CASTPADFGYNEQFF	TGTGCCAGCACCCCCGCGGACTTTGGCTACAATGAGCAGTTCTTC
TRBD2	TRBJ2-1	few	TRBV7-2	CASSLFSGGVDEQFF	TGTGCCAGCAGCTTATTTAGCGGGGGGGTGGATGAGCAGTTCTTC
NA	TRBJ2-1	few	TRBV6-6	CASSYTGPSYNEQFF	TGTGCCAGCAGTTACACAGGGCCGTCCTACAATGAGCAGTTCTTC
TRBD1	TRBJ2-3	many	TRBV27	CASKSTGVADTQYF	TGTGCCAGCAAGTCGACAGGGGTCGCAGATACGCAGTATTTT
NA	TRBJ2-3	many	TRBV7-2	CASSLAGAQYF	TGTGCCAGCAGCTTAGCCGGTGCGCAGTATTTT
TRBD2	TRBJ2-5	few	TRBV7-9	CASSPSGGPTQETQYF	TGTGCCAGCAGCCCTAGCGGGGGGCCAACCCAAGAGACCCAGTACTTC
NA	TRBJ2-1	few	TRBV7-6	CASSSDLSSYNEQFF	TGTGCCAGCAGCTCGGACCTTAGCTCCTACAATGAGCAGTTCTTC
NA	TRBJ2-3	NA	TRBV12-3/TRBV12-4	CASRQGWTDTQYF	TGTGCCAGCAGACAGGGTTGGACAGATACGCAGTATTTT
TRBD1	TRBJ1-5	few	TRBV12-3/TRBV12-4	CASSLWLGTGLNQPQHF	TGTGCCAGCAGTTTATGGTTAGGGACAGGGTTAAATCAGCCCCAGCATTTT
NA	TRBJ2-3	few	TRBV29-1	CSTPQGVTDTQYF	TGCAGCACCCCACAGGGCGTCACAGATACGCAGTATTTT
NA	TRBJ2-1	NA	TRBV20-1	CRAPSPSEQFF	TGCAGGGCCCCATCCCCGAGTGAGCAGTTCTTC
TRBD2	TRBJ2-3	NA	TRBV7-3	CASRLTSGGLDTQYF	TGTGCCAGCAGACTAACTAGCGGGGGCCTAGATACGCAGTATTTT
NA	TRBJ1-6	few	TRBV5-1	CASSTGTASSYNSPLHF	TGCGCCAGCAGCACGGGGACGGCTAGCTCCTATAATTCACCCCTCCACTTT